These 14 T cell receptor beta chains were all obtained from the same sample, sequenced in a study of beta chain features in type 1 diabetes. What was sequenced were expressed TCRB transcripts, since all of the isolated RNA had been reverse transcribed. Generated by immunoSEQ multiplex PCR, the TCRdb table keeps only in-frame clones and is missing some. The table includes 390,000 or so clones, approximately 15% detected once. Input material: naive CD4+ T cells from blood. The origin of the receptors is a man under 40 in good health.

This clone was counted a few times. The chain carries TRBV5-4 and TRBJ1-2; D not certain. V lost 0 bases to trimming and J lost 4 bases, with 7 bases between them. This CDR3 comprises 13 residues. Germline assignment: CDR1 SGHNT and CDR2 YYREEE (reference sequence). CDR3 DNA sequence: TGTGCCAGCAGCTTGGAACGGACCTATGGCTACACCTTC. It translates to CASSLERTYGYTF.

This clone was observed a handful of times. The V and J genes are TRBV4-1 and TRBJ2-1, with 11 positions matching TRBD2. Germline CDR1 and CDR2: MGHRA and YSYEKL. V shed 4 bases and J 4 bases; nucleotides not matched to a gene: 6. CDR3 length equals 16 residues. The CDR3 DNA is TGCGCCAGCAGCCGAGGGGGACTAGCGGATTACAATGAGCAGTTCTTC. It specifies CASSRGGLADYNEQFF.

CDR3 amino acids: CASSDRTDHYGYTF. In DNA form, the CDR3 reads TGTGCCAGCAGTGATAGGACAGACCACTATGGCTACACCTTC. The rearrangement links TRBV2 to TRBJ1-2; weak D call: TRBD1 (6 bases). Germline V lookup: CDR1 SNHLY, CDR2 FYNNEI. The ends were cut back, 3 bases at V and 3 bases at J, with 11 bases in the middle. The CDR3 runs to 14 residues. Full variable domain (remainder filled in from reference TRBV2 and TRBJ1-2): EPEVTQTPSHQVTQMGQEVILRCVPISNHLYFYWYRQILGQKVEFLVSFYNNEISEKSEIFDDQFSVERPDGSNFTLKIRSTKLEDSAMYFCASSDRTDHYGYTFGSGTRLTVV.

V usage is TRBV4-1 and J usage is TRBJ2-7, with 11 bases lining up with TRBD2. Germline V gives CDR1 MGHRA, CDR2 YSYEKL. The CDR3 spans 16 residues. V shed 4 bases and J 2 bases; nucleotides not matched to a gene: 7. The CDR3, as DNA: TGCGCCAGCAGCCCCTGGACTAGCGGGCGTCCCTACGAGCAGTACTTC. It specifies CASSPWTSGRPYEQYF.

This clone has only a few counts. The chain is built from TRBV7-2 and TRBJ1-1; maybe TRBD1 (5 bases). Germline CDR1 is SGHTA and CDR2 is FQGNSA. This CDR3 has 15 amino acids. V was cut by 5 bases and J by 1 base, with 14 bases left in between. In DNA form, the CDR3 reads TGTGCCAGCAGCCGGGGGAGGATTACGAACACTGAAGCTTTCTTT. Translation gives CASSRGRITNTEAFF.

The rearrangement links TRBV5-4 to TRBJ2-1; 10 bases align to TRBD2. From germline, CDR1 is SGHNT and CDR2 YYREEE (reference sequence). Germline trimming cut 4 bases from V and 6 bases from J; bases unmatched to any gene: 10. The CDR3 contains 16 residues. DNA of the CDR3: TGTGCCAGCAGCCCCCGCGGTAGCGGGGGGTCCAATGAGCAGTTCTTC. This gives the protein CASSPRGSGGSNEQFF.

This clone was recorded a few times. This chain links TRBV7-6 with TRBJ2-1, with 8 bases that match TRBD2. The CDR3 length is 15 residues. The trim removed 4 bases at V and 8 bases at J, leaving 10 bases unmatched. Germline CDR1 is SGHVS and CDR2 is FNYEAQ. As DNA, the CDR3 is TGTGCCAGCAGCTCCGGCAGAGCGGGAGTATATGAGCAGTTCTTC. Encoded protein: CASSSGRAGVYEQFF.

A few counts support this clone. The chain couples TRBV5-4 to TRBJ1-1; 8 nucleotides agree with TRBD1. Germline V gene lookup returns CDR1 SGHNT and CDR2 YYREEE (reference sequence). Trimming took 3 bases from V and 5 from J; bases not matched to a gene: 6. The CDR3 length is 14 residues. The DNA of the CDR3 is TGTGCCAGCAGCTACGACAGGGGAGGAACTGAAGCTTTCTTT. Protein: CASSYDRGGTEAFF.

The chain uses TRBV9 and TRBJ2-3; 10 bases align to TRBD2. J lost 5 bases, V lost 1 base, and 4 bases had no gene match. The CDR3 loop spans 15 amino acids. Looked up from germline, CDR1 is SGDLS and CDR2 is YYNGEE. The CDR3 DNA is TGTGCCAGCAGCGTAAGCGGGGGGGCAGGAGATACGCAGTATTTT. Protein sequence: CASSVSGGAGDTQYF.

There are a few counts of this clone. The CDR3 nucleotides are TGCGCCAGCGGAAGGGGAAACGAGCAGTACTTC. Amino acids: CASGRGNEQYF. The V gene is TRBV5-1, the J gene TRBJ2-7; D may be TRBD1 (5 bases). The CDR3 loop spans 11 amino acids. Germline V gives CDR1 SGHRS, CDR2 YFSETQ. Trimming left V 7 bases short and J 5 bases short, with 10 bases between.

The rearrangement uses TRBV4-2 and TRBJ2-3; 8 positions agree with TRBD2. Germline V gives CDR1 LGHNA, CDR2 YNFKEQ. The CDR3 consists of 17 residues. J was trimmed by 0 bases and V by 0 bases; bases with no gene match: 5. In DNA form, the CDR3 reads TGTGCCAGCAGCCAAGATAAGCTAGCGGGCAGCACAGATACGCAGTATTTT. It encodes CASSQDKLAGSTDTQYF.

This clone was detected a few times. The chain combines TRBV7-2 with TRBJ1-5, with unresolved D. The length of the CDR3 is 14 residues. The germline V and J ends were trimmed by 1 base and 1 base, with 5 bases remaining between them. Germline-derived CDR1 and CDR2 are SGHTA and FQGNSA. This CDR3 reads CASSLDNSNQPQHF. The DNA of the CDR3 is TGTGCCAGCAGCTTAGACAACAGCAATCAGCCCCAGCATTTT.

CDR3: CAWRRFPTGELFF. DNA for the CDR3: TGTGCCTGGAGGAGGTTTCCCACCGGGGAGCTGTTTTTT. The chain has TRBV30 and TRBJ2-2; D gene unclear. The CDR3 is made up of 13 amino acids. Germline V lookup: CDR1 GTSNPN, CDR2 SVGIG (reference sequence). Trimming pared 3 bases from V and 4 bases from J, leaving 9 bases between.

The chain joins TRBV19 to TRBJ2-1, with 7 bases that match TRBD1. The J segment lost 5 bases and the V segment lost 9 bases, leaving 13 bases of the junction unmatched. The CDR3 runs 15 residues. CDR1 LNHDA and CDR2 SQIVND come from the germline V gene (reference sequence). The CDR3 loop reads CASSRTLTGDNEQFF. In nucleotides, the CDR3 is TGTGCCAGCTCTAGAACCCTAACAGGGGACAATGAGCAGTTCTTC.